This TCR beta chain emerged from a study of T cell repertoires in cytomegalovirus infection. For the study at large: HLA-B-restricted CMV epitopes that are well studied were used alongside recently identified HLA-C-restricted ones. From public TCR beta signatures came an indication of both CMV infection and matching HLA type.

TCRdb re-analysed the reads in MiXCR, keeping a single row per CDR3 protein. In the table there are around 800,000 distinct CDR3 sequences, 30% to 35% of which are singletons. Comments on this clonotype: The antigen remains unidentified.

The study's findings and limits: The ex vivo response was dominated by HLA-C-restricted CMV-specific TCR beta clonotypes. The study identified carriers of CMV plus the relevant HLA from cumulative public TCR beta family frequency.

V gave up 0 bases and J gave up 4 bases; unmatched junction bases: 8. The CDR3 is 17 amino acids. Per germline, CDR1 SGHRS and CDR2 YFSETQ. The sequencing here drew on cultured CD8+ T cells from PBMCs, taken from culture after CMV antigen stimulation. The rearrangement joins TRBV5-1 to TRBJ2-1; 9 nucleotides agree with TRBD1. The source is a human donor in good health (CMV status not recorded). Some clones in this sample may be carry-over from other donors' samples. The CDR3 DNA follows: TGCGCCAGCAGCTTGGTGTCCCGCGACAGGGGGTACAATGAGCAGTTCTTC. It specifies CASSLVSRDRGYNEQFF.